One and the same sample provided the 2 T cell receptor beta chains below, sequenced in a study of response to subunit inactivated influenza vaccine. TCRdb re-called the RT-PCR reads with MiXCR, one entry per CDR3 protein. The sample lists some 180,000 distinct CDR3 sequences, around a tenth occurring once. This sample comprised non-naive T cells sorted from PBMCs, obtained on the day of vaccination. These receptors were taken from a man between 45 and 60 years old who received an inactivated influenza vaccine.

This CDR3 reads CASSLVTGAYEQYF. CDR3 in DNA: TGTGCCAGCAGCTTAGTTACGGGGGCGTACGAGCAGTACTTC. This chain connects TRBV7-2 to TRBJ2-7; D may be TRBD1 or TRBD2 (6 bases each). Germline CDR1 SGHTA, CDR2 FQGNSA. The CDR3 runs 14 residues. V lost 1 base and J lost 4, with 11 bases in between.

J is TRBJ2-1 and V is TRBV20-1; 7 bases map to TRBD2. CDR3 length: 14 amino acids. In germline, CDR1 is DFQATT, CDR2 SNEGSKA (reference sequence). CDR3 nucleotide sequence: TGCAGGGGAGGGGCCTCAGGCACCTACAATGAGCAGTTCTTC. It encodes CRGGASGTYNEQFF.